This T cell receptor (beta chain) comes out of a study of cytomegalovirus exposure and HLA in healthy donors. The PCR contained 60 Vbeta and 13 Jbeta primers. TCRdb's copy holds only in-frame clones and misses some; the assay was immunoSEQ multiplex PCR. Of about 110,000 clones in the sample, 75% were seen once. Study-wide results and limits: TCR association rates varied by HLA locus in a later analysis, with DRB1 highest and HLA-C lowest. Common viral pathogens were later found to be apparently linked to several of the most significant clusters.

Germline-derived CDR1 and CDR2 are MNHEY and SMNVEV (reference sequence). The V gene lost 2 bases and the J gene lost 0 bases, with 22 bases spanning the gap. This CDR3 spans 19 amino acids. Every donor was a healthy person donating bone marrow. In regard to this clone: Its antigen is not identified.

The chain employs TRBV27 and TRBJ1-1, with D possibly being TRBD1 (6 bases). Sequencing input: PBMCs. This receptor was taken from a man aged 35 to 55 in good health and CMV-seronegative. The chain's CDR3 is CASSLNPPEAGAMNTEAFF. Here the CDR3 DNA reads TGTGCCAGCAGTTTAAACCCACCTGAGGCAGGGGCGATGAACACTGAAGCTTTCTTT.